This T cell receptor (beta chain) came from a study of glioma-infiltrating T cells. Germline CDR1 MNHNS, CDR2 SASEGT. This CDR3 contains 12 residues. In the case of this clonotype: One junction end does not reproduce the germline sequence, and a read error may be involved.

Using RNA template, CDR3s of TCR alpha and beta were amplified with iRepertoire arm-PCR. One entry per CDR3 protein, called by TCRdb with MiXCR from the multiplex PCR reads. The table has 15,000 to 20,000 distinct CDR3 sequences, roughly 60% seen once. The specimen sequenced was glioma tissue, nonneoplastic brain tissue, or PBMCs (not recorded which). V and J are TRBV6-1 and TRBJ2-1; TRBD1 aligns across 7 bases. The sequence derives from a human donor with low-grade glioma or glioblastoma, undergoing nonglioma brain surgery, or in good health (not recorded which). The chain's CDR3 is CSSAGGYNEQFF. The CDR3, as DNA: TGTTCCAGTGCAGGGGGCTACAATGAGCAGTTCTTC.